This T cell receptor beta chain was documented in a study of vaccination and CD4 T cells after COVID-19. In the study overall: Overlapping peptides covering the spike proteins of SARS-CoV-2, HCoV-NL63, HCoV-OC43 and HCoV-229E were added to stimulate cells.

This CDR3 comprises 12 residues. The V end lost 5 bases, the J end lost 3 bases, and 9 bases lay between the germline ends. CDR1 DFQATT and CDR2 SNEGSKA come from the germline V gene (reference sequence). Details on this clonotype: Its antigen is still unknown.

Treatment: approximately nine-day PBMC culture with coronavirus spike peptide pools or control peptides (ViraFEST assay). Via ViraFEST, peptide pools expanded antigen-specific T cells before TCR sequencing. The Oncomine TCR Beta short-read assay generated sequence data from the DNA of cultured CD4+ T cells. TCRdb used MiXCR to reprocess the PCR reads, holding one entry per CDR3 protein. The sample consists of approximately 12,000 distinct CDR3 sequences, less than 70% of them appearing once. The TCR sequence derives from a human donor who had recovered from COVID-19. The chain is built from TRBV20-1 and TRBJ2-3; D is ambiguous. Material: CD4+ T cells from blood, cultured in vitro, obtained before SARS-CoV-2 vaccination. CDR3 residues: CSARQGTDTQYF. In nucleotides, the CDR3 is TGCAGTGCTCGCCAAGGGACAGATACGCAGTATTTT.